This T cell receptor beta chain was obtained from a study of response to subunit inactivated influenza vaccine. Study findings and constraints: The authors proposed limited new T cell recruitment per seasonal influenza vaccination.

TCRdb ran MiXCR on the RT-PCR reads and lists one entry per CDR3 protein. Of under 200,000 distinct CDR3 sequences in the sample, roughly a tenth were seen once. This clonotype was counted between two and nine times. Its target is unknown. Germline-derived CDR1 and CDR2 are SGDLS and YYNGEE. CDR3 size: 12 residues. V was pared by 3 bases and J by 8 bases, with 2 bases of the junction left unmatched. The source material was CD8+ T cells sorted from PBMCs, sampled 23 months after vaccination. This receptor was identified in a man between 50 and 69 years old who received an inactivated influenza vaccine. The chain carries TRBV9 and TRBJ2-1; 7 bases line up with TRBD2. Here the CDR3 DNA reads TGTGCCAGCAGCGGCGGGAGCGATGAGCAGTTCTTC. Its translation is CASSGGSDEQFF.